A selection of T cell receptor beta chains follows, all from one sample in a study of CD8+ T cells in alopecia areata. Using immunoSEQ multiplex PCR, the repertoire was profiled, and TCRdb retains in-frame clones only, with some absent. The sample has some 170,000 clones, about 67% seen once; the top ten hold 11%. The sample here was CD8+ T cells sorted from blood, taken at week 0. These receptor sequences come from a human donor with alopecia areata. CDR3s include the opening cysteine and the closing phenylalanine or tryptophan. The D gene is left open where the match is weak. The size of a clone is reported for some rows only, either as once, few or many, or as a class for expanded clones.

d_call j_call v_call clone_size cdr3_nt cdr3_aa
NA TRBJ2-3 TRBV30 NA TGTGCCTGGAGGACTGGGTACACAGATACGCAGTATTTT CAWRTGYTDTQYF
TRBD1 TRBJ1-6 TRBV19 NA TGTGCCAGTAGTATTGGGACAGGGGAGTCGAATTCACCCCTCCACTTT CASSIGTGESNSPLHF
TRBD2 TRBJ2-1 TRBV7-6 NA TGTGCCAGCAGCCTGGGGGGGGAGAATGAGCAGTTCTTC CASSLGGENEQFF
NA TRBJ2-3 TRBV7-7 NA TGTGCTAGCAGCTCCATAGCTGCAGATACGCAGTATTTT CASSSIAADTQYF
NA TRBJ1-1 TRBV4-1 medium-sized TGCGCCAGCAGCCAACAGGGTGTGGGCACTGAAGCTTTCTTT CASSQQGVGTEAFF
NA TRBJ2-1 TRBV27 NA TGTGCCAGCTTTGGAGCTAAAGGGAAGAATTTTCACAATGAGCAGTTCTTC CASFGAKGKNFHNEQFF
TRBD2 TRBJ2-5 TRBV15 NA TGTGCCACCAGCAGCCGGTCTATAGCGGGGTACCAAGAGACCCAGTACTTC CATSSRSIAGYQETQYF
NA TRBJ2-7 TRBV5-6 NA TGTGCCAGCAGCCACGGGACGGTCTACGAGCAGTACTTC CASSHGTVYEQYF
NA TRBJ2-1 TRBV9 few TGTGCCAGCAGCGGAAATGAGCAGTTCTTC CASSGNEQFF
TRBD1 TRBJ2-5 TRBV7-8 NA TGTGCCAGCAGCCAAGGGACAGAAGAGACCCAGTACTTC CASSQGTEETQYF
NA TRBJ1-1 TRBV7-9 NA TGTGCCAGCAGCTTAGTTGTCCGGATGAACACTGAAGCTTTCTTT CASSLVVRMNTEAFF
NA TRBJ1-2 TRBV7-9 NA TGTGCCAGCAGCTTAGGAAGATCGGGCTACACCTTC CASSLGRSGYTF
TRBD2 TRBJ2-1 TRBV14 NA TGTGCCAGCAGCCAAGATCTCGGGACTAGCGGAACCTACAATGAGCAGTTCTTC CASSQDLGTSGTYNEQFF
NA TRBJ1-1 TRBV10-3 few TGTGCCATCAGTGATGGACAGATTGAAGCTTTCTTT CAISDGQIEAFF
NA TRBJ2-5 TRBV6-5 NA TGTGCCAGCAGTAGCACAGGGACCCAGTACTTC CASSSTGTQYF
NA TRBJ1-6 TRBV27 few TGTGCCAGCGGTTATAATTCACCCCTCCACTTT CASGYNSPLHF
TRBD1 TRBJ2-3 TRBV13 NA TGTGCCAGCAGCTCCTCGGGACAGAACACAGATACGCAGTATTTT CASSSSGQNTDTQYF
TRBD2 TRBJ2-1 TRBV9 NA TGTGCCAGCGGGACTAGCGGGGGAAATGAGCAGTTCTTC CASGTSGGNEQFF
NA TRBJ2-7 TRBV2 NA TGTGCCAGCAAGTGGGGGCTGGGAACCTACGAGCAGTACTTC CASKWGLGTYEQYF
NA TRBJ1-2 TRBV5-6 NA TGTGCCAGCAGCTTGGTCAGGGCGAACTACTATGGCTACACCTTC CASSLVRANYYGYTF
NA TRBJ2-7 TRBV29-1 NA TGCAGCGCCGTACCGTGGGGGGCTTACGAGCAGTACTTC CSAVPWGAYEQYF
TRBD2 TRBJ2-1 TRBV27 NA TGTGCCAGCATGAGGCGGGGGGACTCCTACAATGAGCAGTTCTTC CASMRRGDSYNEQFF
NA TRBJ2-7 TRBV30 NA TGTGCCTGGCGCTCACAGGAGTTCGACGAGCAGTACTTC CAWRSQEFDEQYF
TRBD1 TRBJ2-3 TRBV7-6 NA TGTGCCAGCAGCTACCGGGACAGGCCCACAGATACGCAGTATTTT CASSYRDRPTDTQYF
TRBD1 TRBJ2-3 TRBV29-1 NA TGCAGCGTTGCAGGGGGCCGACCAGATACGCAGTATTTT CSVAGGRPDTQYF
TRBD2 TRBJ2-1 TRBV4-1 NA TGCGCCACCAGTACGACTAGCGCGTCCTACAATGAGCAGTTCTTC CATSTTSASYNEQFF
TRBD2 TRBJ2-5 TRBV4-1 NA TGCGCCAGCAGCCTTGTGACGGGAGGGCTCGGAGAGACCCAGTACTTC CASSLVTGGLGETQYF
NA TRBJ2-2 TRBV15 NA TGTGCCACCAGCAGAGTGGGCACCGGGGAGCTGTTTTTT CATSRVGTGELFF
NA TRBJ2-1 TRBV14 NA TGTGCCAGCAGCTTAAGCGAGAATGAGCAGTTCTTC CASSLSENEQFF
TRBD2 TRBJ2-1 TRBV30 NA TGTGCCTGGTCCATAGCGGGGGGTCTCAATGAGCAGTTCTTC CAWSIAGGLNEQFF
NA TRBJ1-5 TRBV5-6 few TGTGCCAGCAGCTTGAGTAATCAGCCCCAGCATTTT CASSLSNQPQHF
NA TRBJ1-3 TRBV11-3 NA TGTGCCAGCAGCTTAGACGGCGGCTCTGGAAACACCATATATTTT CASSLDGGSGNTIYF
NA TRBJ2-3 TRBV7-9 once TGTGCCAGCAGCTTAATGACTGATGACACAGATACGCAGTATTTT CASSLMTDDTDTQYF